The clone carrying this T cell receptor (beta chain) was detected only a few times. The entry originates in a study of T cells after yellow fever vaccination. In making TCR cDNA, 5'RACE template switching added a universal primer site and UMIs to it. TCRdb recomputed calls from the 5' RACE reads with MiXCR, one row per CDR3 protein. In the table there are 200,000 to 300,000 distinct CDR3 sequences, approximately 6.7% of which are singletons. The CDR3 length is 19 residues. Germline CDR1 LNHDA, CDR2 SQIVND (reference sequence). Trimming stripped 5 bases from V and 4 bases from J, with 26 bases between.

This TCR derives from a man aged 25-45 years who received the YFV17D yellow fever vaccine. Sequencing used CD4+ T cells sorted from PBMCs, obtained on the day of the yellow fever booster vaccination. This sequence joins TRBV19 and TRBJ2-2; tentatively, D is TRBD1 (6 bases). The CDR3 DNA is TGTGCCAGTAGTGGCAGGGGATGGGCGTTGCCCCGGGGCACCGGGGAGCTGTTTTTT. The encoded protein is CASSGRGWALPRGTGELFF.